This is a list of T cell receptor beta chains from one sample in a study of T-cell reconstitution after alpha-beta-depleted transplantation in children. TCRdb re-derived calls from the PCR reads in MiXCR, one entry per CDR3 protein. This sample has more than 200,000 distinct CDR3 sequences; 20% to 30% occur once, and the top ten carry 2.6%. The starting material was PBMCs, obtained before TCRalphabeta/CD19-depleted stem cell transplant. These TCRs come from a girl aged 2-10 years with Fanconi anemia, due to receive a stem cell transplant. The conserved cysteine and the conserved F or W are not part of the CDR3 here. Fields, in order: V gene, CDR3 protein.

TRBV29-1,SVAVSRSMNTEAF
TRBV5-1,ASSDRDGANYGYT
TRBV20-1,SATQGGHYYNSPLH
TRBV6-1,ASSRLADYEQY
TRBV6-5,ASSYSTSSNTGELF
TRBV29-1,SVGAKGGTQY
TRBV7-3,ASSSGLDTHNEQF
TRBV12-3/TRBV12-4,ASIRTGRVDTQY
TRBV29-1,SVDRLGGF
TRBV29-1,SVRLESYEQY
TRBV29-1,SVAPGPAIYEQY
TRBV7-9,ASSFSGDMTETQY
TRBV7-3,ASSPGGANTDTQY
TRBV20-1,SARAPSDNQETQY
TRBV29-1,SGARDREGADTQY
TRBV20-1,SARRRGKRTDTQY
TRBV5-5,ASSTRDYENIQY
TRBV9,ASSRNGLAMETQY
TRBV21-1,ASTETPSGHRCHEQY
TRBV20-1,SGKLTGRFYEQY
TRBV14,ASSRRTGLNTEAF
TRBV12-3/TRBV12-4,ASSREEDAGFMGNEQF
TRBV7-2,ASSRSRSDEQF
TRBV20-1,SASVVLSGANVLT
TRBV5-1,ASSVRTDNTGELF
TRBV20-1,SARVLRGSSYNEQF
TRBV20-1,SARVRGLGDTQY
TRBV6-2/TRBV6-3,ASRSSGGADTQY
TRBV29-1,SVVQNTEAF
TRBV12-3/TRBV12-4,ASSFGQGKPGSGANVLT
TRBV7-2,ASSSLTSGGIDTQY